This entry lists 20 T cell receptor beta chains sequenced from one sample in a study of blood T cell repertoires in COVID-19. Libraries were prepared by immunoSEQ multiplex PCR; TCRdb keeps only in-frame clonotypes and omits some of them. In the table there are a few hundred thousand clones, 88% of which are singletons. Input material: peripheral blood. The receptors come from a woman aged 45-65 years with COVID-19, enrolled during active disease.

The rearrangement uses TRBV29-1 and TRBJ2-7; 8 bases are shared with TRBD2. There are 15 residues in the CDR3. The ends lost 0 bases at V and 3 bases at J; junction bases unmatched: 7. Germline V gene sequence: CDR1 SQVTM, CDR2 ANQGSEA. The CDR3 DNA is TGCAGCGTTGAAGAGGGCCGGGGGGGCTTCTACGAGCAGTACTTC. Its protein product is CSVEEGRGGFYEQYF.

CDR3 residues: CATSDSRQGGDQPQHF. CDR3 bases: TGTGCCACCAGTGATTCCCGGCAGGGAGGTGATCAGCCCCAGCATTTT. This chain links TRBV24-1 with TRBJ1-5; D is possibly TRBD1 (5 bases). CDR3 length: 16 amino acids. Per the germline V gene, CDR1 is KGHDR and CDR2 is SFDVKD. V was clipped by 2 bases and J by 5 bases, with 15 bases between them.

The CDR3 coding sequence is TGTGCCTGGACGTCAGGGGGCGAAGAGACCCAGTACTTC. Translated, it gives CAWTSGGEETQYF. The chain is built from TRBV30 and TRBJ2-5; 8 nucleotides align to TRBD1. J gave up 3 bases and V 4 bases, and 4 bases lay outside the gene matches. The CDR3 loop spans 13 amino acids. The germline gives CDR1 GTSNPN, CDR2 SVGIG (reference sequence).

This chain joins TRBV29-1 and TRBJ1-2; D unclear. Trimming stripped 3 bases from V and 0 bases from J, with 17 bases between. This CDR3 has 16 amino acids. Germline CDR1 SQVTM, CDR2 ANQGSEA. The CDR3 sequence: CSVDPPGGLTNYGYTF. CDR3 bases: TGCAGCGTTGACCCCCCGGGTGGCCTAACTAACTATGGCTACACCTTC.

This clone was seen a single time. The chain is built from TRBV9 and TRBJ2-6; D perhaps matches TRBD2 (6 bases). The V gene's germline CDR1 is SGDLS and CDR2 YYNGEE. This CDR3 has 16 amino acids. V lost 0 bases and J lost 4, with 11 bases in between. In DNA form, the CDR3 reads TGTGCCAGCAGCGTAGCGGGGGACGGAGGGGCCAACGTCCTGACTTTC. This gives the protein CASSVAGDGGANVLTF.

The chain has TRBV2 and TRBJ1-5, with 7 bases fitting TRBD1. The V segment lost 5 bases and the J segment 5 bases; nucleotides outside the gene matches: 6. CDR3 length: 14 amino acids. The V gene's germline CDR1 is SNHLY and CDR2 FYNNEI. CDR3 sequence: CASSLTGSDQPQHF. As DNA, the CDR3 is TGTGCCAGCAGTCTGACAGGGAGCGATCAGCCCCAGCATTTT.

The chain recombines TRBV30 with TRBJ2-3; tentative D call: TRBD2 (6 bases). Germline V gene lookup returns CDR1 GTSNPN and CDR2 SVGIG (reference sequence). Between the trimmed V and J ends, which lost 1 base and 4 bases, there was a span of 9 bases. This CDR3 is 13 amino acids long. The CDR3: CAWSGVAADTQYF. CDR3 sequence (DNA): TGTGCCTGGAGTGGGGTAGCGGCAGATACGCAGTATTTT. Supplemented by reference TRBV30 and TRBJ2-3, the full variable domain reads SQTIHQWPATLVQPVGSPLSLECTVEGTSNPNLYWYRQAAGRGLQLLFYSVGIGQISSEVPQNLSASRPQDRQFILSSKKLLLSDSGFYLCAWSGVAADTQYFGPGTRLTVL.

This chain connects TRBV18 to TRBJ2-3; the D gene is possibly TRBD1 (5 bases). The CDR3 loop spans 14 amino acids. Germline V lookup: CDR1 KGHSH, CDR2 LQKENI. Trimming cost V 6 bases and J 0 bases, with 10 bases left between them. The CDR3: CASSTESSTDTQYF. The CDR3 DNA follows: TGTGCCAGCTCGACAGAGTCTAGCACAGATACGCAGTATTTT.

This chain connects TRBV19 to TRBJ2-1; 8 bases map to TRBD2. This CDR3 has 13 residues. CDR1 LNHDA and CDR2 SQIVND come from the germline V gene (reference sequence). The trim removed 9 bases at V and 10 bases at J, leaving 11 bases unmatched. DNA of the CDR3: TGTGCCAGCCAGGACATTAAGCGGGGGGAGCAGTTCTTC. This sequence encodes CASQDIKRGEQFF. Based on the CDR3 plus reference TRBV19 and TRBJ2-1, the full variable domain is DGGITQSPKYLFRKEGQNVTLSCEQNLNHDAMYWYRQDPGQGLRLIYYSQIVNDFQKGDIAEGYSVSREKKESFPLTVTSAQKNPTAFYLCASQDIKRGEQFFGPGTRLTVL.

The chain employs TRBV5-4 and TRBJ2-7; possible D gene TRBD1, 5 bases. The germline V and J ends were trimmed by 2 bases and 3 bases, with 18 bases remaining between them. The CDR3 spans 16 residues. Germline loops: CDR1 SGHNT, CDR2 YYREEE (reference sequence). The CDR3: CASSLRPETAFYEQYF. The CDR3 DNA sequence: TGTGCCAGCAGCTTAAGACCCGAGACAGCTTTCTACGAGCAGTACTTC. The full variable domain, in which reference TRBV5-4 and TRBJ2-7 provide the parts outside the CDR3, is ETGVTQSPTHLIKTRGQQVTLRCSSQSGHNTVSWYQQALGQGPQFIFQYYREEENGRGNFPPRFSGLQFPNYSSELNVNALELDDSALYLCASSLRPETAFYEQYFGPGTRLTVT.

The J gene is TRBJ1-5, the V gene TRBV6-6; D perhaps matches TRBD1 (5 bases). V was trimmed by 6 bases and J by 6 bases, leaving 9 bases between them. This CDR3 has 12 residues. Germline CDR1 and CDR2: MNHNY and SVGAGI (reference sequence). CDR3 in amino acids: CASSLGGQPQHF. CDR3 in DNA: TGTGCCAGCAGCCTGGGGGGTCAGCCCCAGCATTTT.

The V and J genes are TRBV3-1 (or the pseudogene TRBV3-2) and TRBJ2-6, with D hard to call. Germline V lookup: CDR1 LGHDT, CDR2 YNNKEL (reference sequence). V was clipped by 1 base and J by 0 bases, with 13 bases between them. The CDR3 is 18 residues long. The CDR3 spells CASSQGLFIHSGANVLTF. The CDR3 nucleotides read TGTGCCAGCAGCCAAGGTCTATTTATTCACTCTGGGGCCAACGTCCTGACTTTC.

J is TRBJ2-1 and V is TRBV6-6; 12 bases are shared with TRBD2. The length of the CDR3 is 14 residues. Looked up from germline, CDR1 is MNHNY and CDR2 is SVGAGI (reference sequence). J gave up 6 bases and V 6 bases, and 3 bases lay outside the gene matches. CDR3 in amino acids: CASRTSGGFNEQFF. The CDR3, as DNA: TGTGCCAGCAGGACTAGCGGGGGATTCAATGAGCAGTTCTTC.

In its sample, this clone was seen a few times. The chain employs TRBV19 and TRBJ1-2, with D possibly being TRBD1 (6 bases). Germline CDR1 and CDR2: LNHDA and SQIVND (reference sequence). V lost 5 bases, J lost 4 bases, and 14 bases lay in between. The CDR3 consists of 14 residues. The CDR3 is CASSPQQGSYGYTF. Here the CDR3 DNA reads TGTGCCAGTAGTCCGCAACAGGGTTCCTATGGCTACACCTTC.

The chain recombines TRBV4-1 with TRBJ2-7, with 8 bases fitting TRBD2. In germline, CDR1 is MGHRA, CDR2 YSYEKL. The ends lost 3 bases at V and 6 bases at J; junction bases unmatched: 13. The length of the CDR3 is 16 residues. The CDR3 sequence is CASSQGTGRGVGEQYF. CDR3 coding DNA: TGCGCCAGCAGCCAGGGGACGGGGCGGGGGGTAGGCGAGCAGTACTTC.

V usage is TRBV5-1 and J usage is TRBJ1-2; D is undetermined. Trimming shortened V by 0 bases and J by 8 bases, and 14 bases separated the two germline ends. Germline V gene lookup returns CDR1 SGHRS and CDR2 YFSETQ. The length of the CDR3 is 14 residues. The CDR3 sequence is CASSLDDRSRGYTF. In nucleotides, the CDR3 is TGCGCCAGCAGCTTGGATGACCGCTCGAGGGGCTACACCTTC.

J is TRBJ1-5 and V is TRBV19; D uncertain. The CDR3 has 15 amino acids. Germline CDR1 reads LNHDA; CDR2 reads SQIVND (reference sequence). V was clipped by 7 bases and J by 6 bases, with 19 bases between them. The CDR3 here is CASNEGGQNFQPQHF. Written as DNA, the CDR3 is TGTGCCAGTAACGAAGGCGGGCAGAACTTTCAGCCCCAGCATTTT.

As for this clone: Relative to the germline gene, one junction end is altered; a read error may explain this. The chain recombines TRBV3-1 (or the pseudogene TRBV3-2) with TRBJ2-1; D gene unclear. Germline-derived CDR1 and CDR2 are LGHDT and YNNKEL (reference sequence). The CDR3 totals 12 residues. As DNA, the CDR3 is TGTGCCAGCAGCCAAGACTACACACGCCGGGTCTTC. Amino acid sequence: CASSQDYTRRVF.

The chain is built from TRBV4-1 and TRBJ2-7; D possibly corresponds to TRBD2 (6 bases). Trimming removed 1 base at V and 5 bases at J, with 15 bases between. The V gene's germline CDR1 is MGHRA and CDR2 YSYEKL. CDR3 length: 15 residues. CDR3 in amino acids: CASSQGGLRPHEQYF. CDR3 in DNA: TGCGCCAGCAGCCAAGGGGGACTCCGCCCCCACGAGCAGTACTTC.

The rearrangement uses TRBV21-1 and TRBJ2-3; TRBD2, the table's D call, was not compared with the DNA. TRBV21-1 is termed a pseudogene. The CDR3 covers 16 residues. The chain's CDR3 is CASASISGGLTDTQYF. For the CDR3, the DNA is TGTGCCAGCGCCTCCATTAGCGGGGGGCTCACAGATACGCAGTATTTT.